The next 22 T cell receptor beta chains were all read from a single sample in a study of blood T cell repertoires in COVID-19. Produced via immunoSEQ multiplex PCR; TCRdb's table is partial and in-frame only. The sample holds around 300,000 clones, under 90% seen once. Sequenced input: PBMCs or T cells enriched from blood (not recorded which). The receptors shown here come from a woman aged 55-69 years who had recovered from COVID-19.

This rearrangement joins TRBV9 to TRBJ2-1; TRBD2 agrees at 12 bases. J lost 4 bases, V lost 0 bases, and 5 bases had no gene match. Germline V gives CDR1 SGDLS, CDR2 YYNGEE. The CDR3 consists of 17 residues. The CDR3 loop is CASSVVASGGDYNEQFF. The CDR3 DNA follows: TGTGCCAGCAGCGTAGTGGCTAGCGGGGGGGATTACAATGAGCAGTTCTTC.

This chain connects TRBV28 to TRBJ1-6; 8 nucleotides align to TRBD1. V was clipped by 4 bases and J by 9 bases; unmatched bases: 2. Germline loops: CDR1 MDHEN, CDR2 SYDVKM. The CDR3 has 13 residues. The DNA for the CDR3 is TGTGCCAGCAGTTCAGGGGGCGGTTCACCCCTCCACTTT. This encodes CASSSGGGSPLHF.

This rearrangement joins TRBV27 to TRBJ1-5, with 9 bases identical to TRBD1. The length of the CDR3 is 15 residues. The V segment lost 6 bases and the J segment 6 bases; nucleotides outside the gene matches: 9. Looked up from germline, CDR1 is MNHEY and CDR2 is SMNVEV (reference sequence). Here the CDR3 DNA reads TGTGCCAGCAGCTCTACTGTGACAGGGGGTCAGCCCCAGCATTTT. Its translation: CASSSTVTGGQPQHF.

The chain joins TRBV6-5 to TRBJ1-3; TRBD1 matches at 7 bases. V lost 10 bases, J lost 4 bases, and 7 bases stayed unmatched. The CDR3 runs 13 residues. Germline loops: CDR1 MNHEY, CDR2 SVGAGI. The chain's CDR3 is CATSTGAGNTIYF. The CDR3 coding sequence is TGTGCCACCTCCACAGGGGCGGGAAACACCATATATTTT.

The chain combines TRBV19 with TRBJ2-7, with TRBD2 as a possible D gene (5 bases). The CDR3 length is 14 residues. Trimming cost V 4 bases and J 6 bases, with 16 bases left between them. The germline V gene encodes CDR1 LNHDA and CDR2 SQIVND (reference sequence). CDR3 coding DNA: TGTGCCAGTAGTAACCTAGGAGCGGCGTTCGAGCAGTACTTC. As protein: CASSNLGAAFEQYF.

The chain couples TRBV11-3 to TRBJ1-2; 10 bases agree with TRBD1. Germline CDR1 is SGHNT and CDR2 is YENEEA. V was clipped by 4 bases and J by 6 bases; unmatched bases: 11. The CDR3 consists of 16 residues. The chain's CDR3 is CASSSPETGGANGYTF. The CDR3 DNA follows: TGTGCCAGCAGCTCGCCTGAGACAGGGGGCGCGAATGGCTACACCTTC.

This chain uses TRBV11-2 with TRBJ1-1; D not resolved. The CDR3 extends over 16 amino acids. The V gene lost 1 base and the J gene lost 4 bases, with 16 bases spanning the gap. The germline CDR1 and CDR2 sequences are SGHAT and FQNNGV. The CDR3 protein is CASSLAVALLATEAFF. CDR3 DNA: TGTGCCAGCAGCTTAGCCGTGGCTCTATTAGCCACTGAAGCTTTCTTT. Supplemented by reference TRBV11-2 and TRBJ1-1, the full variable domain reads EAGVAQSPRYKIIEKRQSVAFWCNPISGHATLYWYQQILGQGPKLLIQFQNNGVVDDSQLPKDRFSAERLKGVDSTLKIQPAKLEDSAVYLCASSLAVALLATEAFFGQGTRLTVV.

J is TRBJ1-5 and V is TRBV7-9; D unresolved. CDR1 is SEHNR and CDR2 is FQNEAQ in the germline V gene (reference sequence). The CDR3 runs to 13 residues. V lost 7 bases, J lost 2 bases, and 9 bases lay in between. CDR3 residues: CASTTSGNQPQHF. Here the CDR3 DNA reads TGTGCCAGCACGACGTCGGGCAATCAGCCCCAGCATTTT. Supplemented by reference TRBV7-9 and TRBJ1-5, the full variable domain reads DTGVSQNPRHKITKRGQNVTFRCDPISEHNRLYWYRQTLGQGPEFLTYFQNEAQLEKSRLLSDRFSAERPKGSFSTLEIQRTEQGDSAMYLCASTTSGNQPQHFGDGTRLSIL.

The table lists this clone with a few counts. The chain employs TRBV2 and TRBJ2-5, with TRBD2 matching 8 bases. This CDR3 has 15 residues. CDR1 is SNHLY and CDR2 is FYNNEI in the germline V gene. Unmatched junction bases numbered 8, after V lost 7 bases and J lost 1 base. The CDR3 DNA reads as TGTGCCAGCATGCCGCGACTAGCGATCCAAGAGACCCAGTACTTC. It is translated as CASMPRLAIQETQYF.

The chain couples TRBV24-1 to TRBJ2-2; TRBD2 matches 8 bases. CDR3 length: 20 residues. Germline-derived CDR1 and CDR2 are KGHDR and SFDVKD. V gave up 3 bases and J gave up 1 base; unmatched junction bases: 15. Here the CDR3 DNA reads TGTGCCACCAGTGATGTCGGGTCTAGCGGGCCCCAAAGGAACACCGGGGAGCTGTTTTTT. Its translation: CATSDVGSSGPQRNTGELFF.

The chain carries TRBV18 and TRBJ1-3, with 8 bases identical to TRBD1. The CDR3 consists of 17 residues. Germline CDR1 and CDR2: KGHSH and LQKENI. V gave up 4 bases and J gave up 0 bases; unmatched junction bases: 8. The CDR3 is CASSLMTGESSGNTIYF. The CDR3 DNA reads TGTGCCAGCTCACTAATGACAGGGGAATCCTCTGGAAACACCATATATTTT.

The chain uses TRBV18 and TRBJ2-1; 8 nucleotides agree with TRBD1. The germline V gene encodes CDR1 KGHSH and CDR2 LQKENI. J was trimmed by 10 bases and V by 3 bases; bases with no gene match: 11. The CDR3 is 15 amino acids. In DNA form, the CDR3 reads TGTGCCAGCTCACCGCCAGGGGGCATATCAGGGGAGCAGTTCTTC. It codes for CASSPPGGISGEQFF.

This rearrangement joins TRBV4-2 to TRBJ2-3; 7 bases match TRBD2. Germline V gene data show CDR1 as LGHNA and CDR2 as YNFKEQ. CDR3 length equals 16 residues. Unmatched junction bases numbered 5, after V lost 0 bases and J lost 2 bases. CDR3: CASSQESGTFTDTQYF. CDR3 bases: TGTGCCAGCAGCCAAGAGAGCGGGACTTTCACAGATACGCAGTATTTT.

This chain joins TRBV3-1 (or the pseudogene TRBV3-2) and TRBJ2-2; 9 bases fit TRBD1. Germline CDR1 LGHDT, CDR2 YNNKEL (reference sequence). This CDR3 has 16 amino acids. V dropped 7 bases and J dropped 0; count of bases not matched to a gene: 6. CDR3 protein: CASKGTGTTNTGELFF. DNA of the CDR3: TGTGCCAGCAAGGGGACAGGGACTACGAACACCGGGGAGCTGTTTTTT.

The CDR3 DNA reads TGCGCCAGCAGTGAGTCGCCAGGGAGGCACACTGAAGCTTTCTTT. Its protein is CASSESPGRHTEAFF. V is TRBV10-2 and J is TRBJ1-1; D is perhaps TRBD1 (5 bases). CDR1 is WSHSY and CDR2 is SAAADI in the germline V gene. V lost 0 bases to trimming and J lost 3 bases, with 11 bases between them. This CDR3 is built from 15 residues.

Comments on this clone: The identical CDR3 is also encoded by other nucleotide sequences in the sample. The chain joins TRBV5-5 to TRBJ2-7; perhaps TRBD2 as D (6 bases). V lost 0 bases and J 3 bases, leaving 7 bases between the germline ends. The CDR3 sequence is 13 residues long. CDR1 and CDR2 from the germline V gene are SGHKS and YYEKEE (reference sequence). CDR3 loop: CASSLGSGYEQYF. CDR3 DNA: TGTGCCAGCAGCTTGGGTAGCGGCTACGAGCAGTACTTC.

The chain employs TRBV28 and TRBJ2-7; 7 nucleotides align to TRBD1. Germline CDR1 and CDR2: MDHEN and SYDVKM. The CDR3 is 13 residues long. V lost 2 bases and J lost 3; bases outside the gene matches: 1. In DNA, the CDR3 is TGTGCCAGCAGTTTAGGGACAGACTACGAGCAGTACTTC. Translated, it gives CASSLGTDYEQYF. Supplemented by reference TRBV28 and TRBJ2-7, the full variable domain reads DVKVTQSSRYLVKRTGEKVFLECVQDMDHENMFWYRQDPGLGLRLIYFSYDVKMKEKGDIPEGYSVSREKKERFSLILESASTNQTSMYLCASSLGTDYEQYFGPGTRLTVT.

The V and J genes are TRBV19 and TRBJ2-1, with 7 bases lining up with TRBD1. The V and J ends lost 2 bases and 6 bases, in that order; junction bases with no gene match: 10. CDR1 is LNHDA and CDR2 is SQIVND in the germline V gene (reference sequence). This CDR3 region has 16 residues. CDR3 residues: CASSIRGPRTGNEQFF. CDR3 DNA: TGTGCCAGTAGTATACGAGGGCCGCGGACAGGCAATGAGCAGTTCTTC.

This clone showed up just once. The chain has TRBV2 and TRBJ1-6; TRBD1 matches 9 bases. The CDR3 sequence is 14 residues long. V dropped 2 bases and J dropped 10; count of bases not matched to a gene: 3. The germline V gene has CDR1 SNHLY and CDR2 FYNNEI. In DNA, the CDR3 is TGTGCCAGCAGTGAACCGGGACAGGGATCACCCCTCCACTTT. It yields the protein CASSEPGQGSPLHF.

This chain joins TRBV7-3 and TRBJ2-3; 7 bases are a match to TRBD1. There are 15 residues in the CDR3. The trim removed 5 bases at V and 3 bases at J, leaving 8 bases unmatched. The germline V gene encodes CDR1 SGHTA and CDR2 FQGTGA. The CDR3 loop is CASSRTGVRTDTQYF. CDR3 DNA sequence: TGTGCCAGCAGCCGTACAGGGGTAAGGACAGATACGCAGTATTTT.

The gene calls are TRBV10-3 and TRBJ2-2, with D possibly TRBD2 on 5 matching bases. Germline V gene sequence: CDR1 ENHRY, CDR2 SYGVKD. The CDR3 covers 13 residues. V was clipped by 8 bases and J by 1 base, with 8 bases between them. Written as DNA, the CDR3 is TGTGCCATCCTAGCTGAGAACACCGGGGAGCTGTTTTTT. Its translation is CAILAENTGELFF.

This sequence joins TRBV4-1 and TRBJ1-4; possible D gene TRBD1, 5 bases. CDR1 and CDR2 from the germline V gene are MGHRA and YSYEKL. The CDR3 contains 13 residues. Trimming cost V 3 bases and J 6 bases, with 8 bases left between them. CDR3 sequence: CASSQTEDEKLFF. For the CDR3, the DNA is TGCGCCAGCAGCCAGACAGAGGATGAAAAACTGTTTTTT.